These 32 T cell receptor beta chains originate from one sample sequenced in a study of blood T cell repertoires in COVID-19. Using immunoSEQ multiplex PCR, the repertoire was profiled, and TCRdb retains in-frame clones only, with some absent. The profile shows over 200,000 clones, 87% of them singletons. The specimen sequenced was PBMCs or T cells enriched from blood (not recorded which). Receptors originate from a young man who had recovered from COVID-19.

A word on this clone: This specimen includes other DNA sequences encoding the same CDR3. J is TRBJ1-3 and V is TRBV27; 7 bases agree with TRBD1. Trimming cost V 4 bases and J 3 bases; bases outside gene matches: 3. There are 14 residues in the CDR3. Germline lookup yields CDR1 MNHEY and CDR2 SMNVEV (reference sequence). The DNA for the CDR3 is TGTGCCAGCAGTTCGACAGGGTATGGAAACACCATATATTTT. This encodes CASSSTGYGNTIYF.

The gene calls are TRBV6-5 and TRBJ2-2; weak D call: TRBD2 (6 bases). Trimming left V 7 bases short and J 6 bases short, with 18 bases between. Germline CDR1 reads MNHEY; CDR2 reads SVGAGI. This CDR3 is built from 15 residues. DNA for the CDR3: TGTGCCAGCACGAACCGGCGGGGAGTTGCCGGGGAGCTGTTTTTT. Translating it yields CASTNRRGVAGELFF.

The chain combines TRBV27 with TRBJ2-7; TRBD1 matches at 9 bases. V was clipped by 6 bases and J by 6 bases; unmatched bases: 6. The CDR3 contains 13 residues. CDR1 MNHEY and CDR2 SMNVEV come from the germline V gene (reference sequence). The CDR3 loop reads CASRPGTGIEQYF. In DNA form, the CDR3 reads TGTGCCAGCAGGCCCGGGACAGGGATCGAGCAGTACTTC.

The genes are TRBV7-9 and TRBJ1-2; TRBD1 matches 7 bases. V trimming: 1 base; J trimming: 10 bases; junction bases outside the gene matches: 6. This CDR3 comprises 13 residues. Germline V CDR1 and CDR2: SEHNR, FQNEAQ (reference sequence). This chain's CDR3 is CASSLDRGGTYTF. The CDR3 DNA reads TGTGCCAGCAGCTTAGACAGGGGAGGAACCTACACCTTC.

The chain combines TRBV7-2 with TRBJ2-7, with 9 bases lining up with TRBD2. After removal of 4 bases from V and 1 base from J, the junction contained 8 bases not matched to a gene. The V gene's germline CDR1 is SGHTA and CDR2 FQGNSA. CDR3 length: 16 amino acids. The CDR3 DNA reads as TGTGCCAGCAGCTACCATAGCGGGAGTACATCCTACGAGCAGTACTTC. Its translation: CASSYHSGSTSYEQYF. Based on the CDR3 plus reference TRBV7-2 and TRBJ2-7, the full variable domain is GAGVSQSPSNKVTEKGKDVELRCDPISGHTALYWYRQSLGQGLEFLIYFQGNSAPDKSGLPSDRFSAERTGGSVSTLTIQRTQQEDSAVYLCASSYHSGSTSYEQYFGPGTRLTVT.

The CDR3 reads CASSLTGLLGGTGELFF. CDR3 in DNA: TGTGCCAGCAGCCTGACAGGGTTATTAGGCGGCACCGGGGAGCTGTTTTTT. The rearrangement joins TRBV5-6 to TRBJ2-2; 7 positions match TRBD1. Per the germline V gene, CDR1 is SGHDT and CDR2 is YYEEEE. This CDR3 region has 17 residues. Trimming removed 4 bases from V and 4 bases from J; junction bases left unmatched: 13.

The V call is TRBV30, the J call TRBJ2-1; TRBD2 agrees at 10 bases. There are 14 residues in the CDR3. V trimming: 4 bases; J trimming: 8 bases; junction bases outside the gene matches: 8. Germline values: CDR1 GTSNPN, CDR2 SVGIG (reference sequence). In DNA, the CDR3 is TGTGCCTGGACTAGCGGGAGATTCATCCATGAGCAGTTCTTC. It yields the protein CAWTSGRFIHEQFF.

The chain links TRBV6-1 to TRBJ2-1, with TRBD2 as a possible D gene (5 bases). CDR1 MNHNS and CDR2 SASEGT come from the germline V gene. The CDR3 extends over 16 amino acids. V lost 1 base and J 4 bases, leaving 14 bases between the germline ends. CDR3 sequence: CASSEGGKPGYNEQFF. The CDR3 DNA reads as TGTGCCAGCAGTGAAGGGGGTAAACCGGGGTACAATGAGCAGTTCTTC.

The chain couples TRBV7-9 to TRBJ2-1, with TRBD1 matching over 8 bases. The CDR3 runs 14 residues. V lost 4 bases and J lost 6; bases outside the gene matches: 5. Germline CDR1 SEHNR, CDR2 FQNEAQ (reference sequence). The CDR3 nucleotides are TGTGCCAGCAGCTCCTTTACAGGGGGCAATGAGCAGTTCTTC. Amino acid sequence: CASSSFTGGNEQFF.

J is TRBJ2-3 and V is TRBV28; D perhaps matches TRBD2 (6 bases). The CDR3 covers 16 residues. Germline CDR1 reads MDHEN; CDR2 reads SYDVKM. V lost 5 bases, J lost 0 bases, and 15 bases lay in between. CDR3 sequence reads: CASSHLAEPSTDTQYF. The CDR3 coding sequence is TGTGCCAGCAGTCACTTAGCGGAACCTAGCACAGATACGCAGTATTTT.

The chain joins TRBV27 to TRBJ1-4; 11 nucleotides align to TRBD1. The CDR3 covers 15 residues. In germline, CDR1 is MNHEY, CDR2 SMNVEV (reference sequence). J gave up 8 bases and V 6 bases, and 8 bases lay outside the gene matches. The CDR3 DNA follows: TGTGCCAGCAGAGAAGGCGGGACAGGGGGGGAAAAACTGTTTTTT. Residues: CASREGGTGGEKLFF.

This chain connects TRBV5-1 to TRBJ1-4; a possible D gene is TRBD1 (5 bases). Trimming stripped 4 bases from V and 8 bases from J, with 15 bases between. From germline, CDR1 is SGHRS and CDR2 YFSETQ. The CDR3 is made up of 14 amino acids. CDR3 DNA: TGCGCCAGCAGCCCGATTGACAGTTCGGAAAAACTGTTTTTT. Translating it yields CASSPIDSSEKLFF.

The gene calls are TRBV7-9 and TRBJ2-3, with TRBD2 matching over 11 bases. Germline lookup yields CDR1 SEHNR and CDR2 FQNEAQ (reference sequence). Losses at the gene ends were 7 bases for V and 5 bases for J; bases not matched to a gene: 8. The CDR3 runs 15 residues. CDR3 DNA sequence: TGTGCCAGCAACCCCGGGACTAGCGGTAAAGATACGCAGTATTTT. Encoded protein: CASNPGTSGKDTQYF.

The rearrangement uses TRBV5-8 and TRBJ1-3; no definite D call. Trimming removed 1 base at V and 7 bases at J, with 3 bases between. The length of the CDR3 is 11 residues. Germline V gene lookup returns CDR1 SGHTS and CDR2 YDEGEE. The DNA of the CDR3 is TGTGCCAGCAGCTTGTCGAACACCATATATTTT. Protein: CASSLSNTIYF. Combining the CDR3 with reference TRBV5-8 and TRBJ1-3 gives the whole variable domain EAGVTQSPTHLIKTRGQQATLRCSPISGHTSVYWYQQALGLGLQFLLWYDEGEERNRGNFPPRFSGRQFPNYSSELNVNALELEDSALYLCASSLSNTIYFGEGSWLTVV.

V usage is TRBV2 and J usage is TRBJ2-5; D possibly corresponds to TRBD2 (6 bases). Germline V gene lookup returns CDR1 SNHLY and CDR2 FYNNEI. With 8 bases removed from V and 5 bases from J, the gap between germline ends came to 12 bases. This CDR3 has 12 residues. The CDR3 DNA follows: TGTGCCAGCCATCGCGGGATGGAGACCCAGTACTTC. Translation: CASHRGMETQYF.

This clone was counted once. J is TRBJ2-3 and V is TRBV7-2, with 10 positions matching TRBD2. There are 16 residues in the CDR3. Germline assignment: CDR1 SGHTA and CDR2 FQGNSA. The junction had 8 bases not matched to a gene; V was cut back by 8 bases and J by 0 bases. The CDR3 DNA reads TGTGCCAGCGGGAAGCGGGGGGGCCCTAGCACAGATACGCAGTATTTT. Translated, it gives CASGKRGGPSTDTQYF.

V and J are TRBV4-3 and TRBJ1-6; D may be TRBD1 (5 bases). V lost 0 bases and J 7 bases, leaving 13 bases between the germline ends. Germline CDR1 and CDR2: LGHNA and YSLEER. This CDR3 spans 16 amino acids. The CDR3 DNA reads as TGCGCCAGCAGCCAAGATTGGCAGGGAAGAAATTCACCCCTCCACTTT. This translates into CASSQDWQGRNSPLHF.

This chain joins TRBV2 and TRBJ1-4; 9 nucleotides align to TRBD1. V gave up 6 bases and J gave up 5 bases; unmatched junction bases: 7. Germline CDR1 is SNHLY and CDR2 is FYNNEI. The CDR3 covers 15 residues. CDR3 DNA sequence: TGTGCCAGCAGCTCAGGACAGGGGACCAATGAAAAACTGTTTTTT. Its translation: CASSSGQGTNEKLFF.

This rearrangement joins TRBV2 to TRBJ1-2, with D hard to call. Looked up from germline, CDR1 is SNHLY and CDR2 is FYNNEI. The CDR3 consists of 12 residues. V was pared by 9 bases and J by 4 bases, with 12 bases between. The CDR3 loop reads CASSRDPYGYTF. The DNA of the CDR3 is TGTGCCAGTTCCCGCGATCCCTATGGCTACACCTTC.

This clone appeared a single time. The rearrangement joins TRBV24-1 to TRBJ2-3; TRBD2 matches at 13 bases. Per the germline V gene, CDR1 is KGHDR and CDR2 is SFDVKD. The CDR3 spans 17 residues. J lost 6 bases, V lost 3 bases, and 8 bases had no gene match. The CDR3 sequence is CATSDPGLAGTGDTQYF. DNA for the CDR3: TGTGCCACCAGTGATCCGGGACTAGCGGGAACCGGGGATACGCAGTATTTT.

The CDR3, as DNA: TGTGCCAGCAGCTTGGAAATGCGGACAAGGGGCCAAAGCAATCAGCCCCAGCATTTT. The encoded protein is CASSLEMRTRGQSNQPQHF. The V and J genes are TRBV5-7 and TRBJ1-5; D is perhaps TRBD1 (5 bases). TRBV5-7 is an ORF for which the function is uncertain. This CDR3 spans 19 amino acids. V lost 0 bases to trimming and J lost 1 base, with 20 bases between them.

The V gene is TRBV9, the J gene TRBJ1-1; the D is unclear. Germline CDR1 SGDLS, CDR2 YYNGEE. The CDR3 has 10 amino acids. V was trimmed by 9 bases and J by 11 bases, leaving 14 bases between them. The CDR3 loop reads CAIPLVEAFF. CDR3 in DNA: TGTGCCATCCCCCTCGTAGAGGCTTTCTTT.

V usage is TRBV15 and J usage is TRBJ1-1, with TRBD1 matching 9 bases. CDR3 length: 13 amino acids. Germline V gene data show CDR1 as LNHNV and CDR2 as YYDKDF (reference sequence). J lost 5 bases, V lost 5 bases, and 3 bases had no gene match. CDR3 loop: CATSEDRGTEAFF. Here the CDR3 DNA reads TGTGCCACCAGCGAAGACAGGGGGACTGAAGCTTTCTTT.

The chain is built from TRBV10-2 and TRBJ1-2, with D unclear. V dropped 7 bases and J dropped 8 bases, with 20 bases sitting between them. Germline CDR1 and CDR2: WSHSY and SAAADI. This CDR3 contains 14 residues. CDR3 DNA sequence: TGCGCCAGCACCCTGGGCCTCCCGGCGGGGGGCTACACCTTC. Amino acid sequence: CASTLGLPAGGYTF.

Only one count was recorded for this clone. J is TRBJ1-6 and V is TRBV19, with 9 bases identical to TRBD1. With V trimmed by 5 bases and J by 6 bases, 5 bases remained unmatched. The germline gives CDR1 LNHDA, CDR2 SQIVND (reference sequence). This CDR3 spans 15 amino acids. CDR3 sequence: CASSQDRGINSPLHF. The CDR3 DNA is TGTGCCAGTAGTCAAGACAGGGGGATTAATTCACCCCTCCACTTT.

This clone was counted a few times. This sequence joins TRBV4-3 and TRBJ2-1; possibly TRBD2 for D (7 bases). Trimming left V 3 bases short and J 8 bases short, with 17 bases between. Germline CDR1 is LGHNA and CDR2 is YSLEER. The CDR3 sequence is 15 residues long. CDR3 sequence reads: CASSQGGGASYEQFF. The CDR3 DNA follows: TGCGCCAGCAGCCAGGGTGGGGGGGCCTCATATGAGCAGTTCTTC.

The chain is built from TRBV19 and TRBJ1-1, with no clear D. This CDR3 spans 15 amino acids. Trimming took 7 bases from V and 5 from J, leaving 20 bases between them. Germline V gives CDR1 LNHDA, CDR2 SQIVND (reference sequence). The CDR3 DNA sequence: TGTGCCAGTACCGCCCTTGGAGGGATGGGTACTGAAGCTTTCTTT. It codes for CASTALGGMGTEAFF.

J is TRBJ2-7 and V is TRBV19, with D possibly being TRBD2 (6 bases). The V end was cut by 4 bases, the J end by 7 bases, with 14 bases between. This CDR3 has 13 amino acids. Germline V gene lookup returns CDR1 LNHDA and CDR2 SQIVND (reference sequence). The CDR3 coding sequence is TGTGCCAGTAGTACGGGGGAATTCAGAGAGCAGTACTTC. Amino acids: CASSTGEFREQYF.

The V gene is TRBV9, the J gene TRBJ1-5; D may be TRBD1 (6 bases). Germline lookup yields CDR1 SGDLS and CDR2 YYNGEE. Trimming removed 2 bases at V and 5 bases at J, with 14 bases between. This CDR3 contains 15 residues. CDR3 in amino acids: CASSVSGTPDQPQHF. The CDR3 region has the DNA TGTGCCAGCAGCGTTAGTGGGACACCTGATCAGCCCCAGCATTTT.

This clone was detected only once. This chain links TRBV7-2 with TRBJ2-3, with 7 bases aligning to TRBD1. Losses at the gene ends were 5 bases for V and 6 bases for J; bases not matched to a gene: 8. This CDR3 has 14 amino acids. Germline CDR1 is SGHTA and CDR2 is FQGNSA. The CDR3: CASSPRRGQDTQYF. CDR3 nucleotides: TGTGCCAGCAGCCCACGACGGGGACAGGATACGCAGTATTTT.

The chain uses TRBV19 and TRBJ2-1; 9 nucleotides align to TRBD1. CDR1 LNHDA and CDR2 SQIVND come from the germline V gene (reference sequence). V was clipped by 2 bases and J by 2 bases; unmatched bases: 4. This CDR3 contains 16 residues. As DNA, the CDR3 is TGTGCCAGTAGTATACGGACAGGGGTCACCTACAATGAGCAGTTCTTC. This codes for CASSIRTGVTYNEQFF.

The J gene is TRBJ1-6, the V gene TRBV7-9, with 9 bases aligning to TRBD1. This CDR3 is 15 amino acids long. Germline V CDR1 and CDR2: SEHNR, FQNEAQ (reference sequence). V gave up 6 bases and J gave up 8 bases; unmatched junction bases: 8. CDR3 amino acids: CASSPGQGIHSPLHF. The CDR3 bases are TGTGCCAGCAGTCCGGGACAGGGAATTCATTCACCCCTCCACTTT.